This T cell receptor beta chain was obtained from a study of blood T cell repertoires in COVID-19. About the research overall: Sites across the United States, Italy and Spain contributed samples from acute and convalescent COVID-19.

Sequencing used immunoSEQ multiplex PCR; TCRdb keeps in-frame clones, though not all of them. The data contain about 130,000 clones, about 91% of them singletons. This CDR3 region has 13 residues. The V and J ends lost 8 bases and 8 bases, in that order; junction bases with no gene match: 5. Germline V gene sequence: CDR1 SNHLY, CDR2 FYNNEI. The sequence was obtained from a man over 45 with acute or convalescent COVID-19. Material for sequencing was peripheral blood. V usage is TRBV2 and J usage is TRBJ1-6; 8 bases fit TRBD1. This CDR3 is CASGRGLDSPLHF. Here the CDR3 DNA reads TGTGCCAGCGGCAGGGGGCTCGATTCACCCCTCCACTTT.